This T cell receptor (beta chain) was observed in a study of T-cell memory formation after mild COVID-19 (dated by TCRdb to 2020 to 2022). In terms of the full investigation: TCR sequence clusters from the two donors were largely donor specific. In a couple of donors, T-cell clones that expanded and contracted after mild COVID-19 were tracked by sequencing TCRalpha and TCRbeta repertoires over time. Two young, previously healthy adult volunteers, one female and one male, were included in the cohort.

The research as a whole found: Balanced CD4/CD8 phenotypes were observed for clones contracting from day 15 to 85, whereas a bias towards CD4+ was observed for a second wave of clones expanding from day 15 to 37. SARS-CoV-2 specificity was not confirmed for the second-wave clones peaking on day 37. Contracting CD4+ clones were found mainly in CM and EM memory subsets, while CD8+ clones were enriched in EMRA. Only two mild cases were covered by the study, and larger cohorts that include severe cases with pre-infection samples were considered necessary. The detection of some responding clones in pre-infection memory suggests that pre-existing cross-reactive memory T cells joined the SARS-CoV-2 response.

Ficoll-Paque density gradient centrifugation was the method used to isolate PBMCs. TCRdb lists the instrument as Illumina NovaSeq 6000. Using 5'RACE with constant-segment primers, TCRalpha and TCRbeta cDNA libraries were constructed, with sample barcodes and unique molecular identifiers added in the process. Trizol reagent was used to extract RNA from every sample. Library amplification was performed in two PCR steps, and a second sample barcode and Illumina TruSeq adapters were introduced in the second step. Sequencing of libraries was performed on an Illumina NovaSeq with 2 x 150 bp paired-end reads. From the authors' description of their analysis: The reads were demultiplexed and collapsed into UMI-guided consensus sequences using migec v1.2.7. Using mixcr v2.1.11, UMI consensuses were aligned to TRA and TRB V and J templates and then assembled into clonotypes. A clonotype was counted as expanded or contracted only if both edgeR and NoisET called the change significant, with noise models trained on biological replicates. For edgeR calls, the cutoffs were a false discovery rate-adjusted p below 0.01 and a log2 fold-change threshold of 1. As an exploratory analysis of dynamics, max-normalized trajectories of the 1000 most abundant clonotypes were examined by PCA with hierarchical clustering. Separately sequenced CD4+ and CD8+ repertoires were used to assign a CD4 or CD8 phenotype to each responding clone. The public reads were quality trimmed at Q25 with fastp and then assembled into clones with MiXCR by TCRdb, keeping productive beta chains. Each CDR3 protein appears once, grouped with its most common genes and DNA. TCRdb's processing, not the study's, gives the V and J calls here. The sample table shows hundreds of thousands of distinct CDR3 sequences, and less than 25% are seen once. In total, the top ten clones hold under 8.5% of the sample.

V is pruned by 5 bases and J by 7 bases, leaving 3 bases of the junction without a gene match. Including cysteine and phenylalanine, the CDR3 has 14 amino acids. Only CDR3 DNA remains: 42 bases, in frame from the first base. CDR1 and CDR2 are read off the germline V gene as MNHEY and SVGAGI. This clonotype was detected only a few times. Its antigen is not yet known. Base qualities are missing; no much larger clone stands one base away. The chain employs TRBV6-5 and TRBJ2-1; 12 bases in between match TRBD2. The origin of this receptor is an adult woman who had mild COVID-19 (a few samples of this study predate the infection). The sample titles of this study are shuffled in the database, so cell type and time point are left out; the donor was told from shared clones. Sequenced input: PBMCs or a T cell subset sorted from them (not recorded which). The bases are TGTGCCAGCAGTCGACTAGCGGGAGTGAATGAGCAGTTCTTC. This yields the protein CASSRLAGVNEQFF.